This T cell receptor beta chain derives from a study of blood T cells in healthy people across ages. Then a second PCR, running about 6 to 12 cycles, was carried out with a sample-barcoded 5' primer and a J-beta primer mix. A single record per CDR3 protein comes from TCRdb applying MiXCR to the 5' RACE reads. The sample lists about 800,000 distinct CDR3 sequences, roughly 60% occurring once. Around 10 milliliters of peripheral blood were drawn from each donor. A minimum of 5 micrograms of total RNA was extracted per sample. This TCR came from a man aged 25-45 years in good health. Sequencing was carried out using blood.

The CDR3 coding sequence is TGTGCCAGCAAGACCCGGGGAAGGGGTGAAAAACTGTTTTTT. Its protein is CASKTRGRGEKLFF. The gene calls are TRBV7-2 and TRBJ1-4; TRBD1 might be the D (5 bases). The CDR3 is made up of 14 amino acids. Germline CDR1 SGHTA, CDR2 FQGNSA. The V end lost 7 bases, the J end lost 7 bases, and 16 bases lay between the germline ends.